Below, 5 T cell receptor beta chains from the same sample are listed, as sequenced in a study of cytomegalovirus exposure and HLA in healthy donors. The PCR made use of 60 Vbeta and 13 Jbeta primers. Generated by immunoSEQ multiplex PCR, the TCRdb table keeps only in-frame clones and is missing some. This sample yields some 190,000 clones, of which roughly 77% are seen a single time; about 2.5% belongs to the top ten. The sequenced sample consisted of PBMCs. These receptors all come from a woman aged 25 to 45 in good health and CMV-seropositive.

CDR3 loop: CASSVPRGGGYNEQFF. CDR3 coding DNA: TGTGCCAGCAGCGTCCCCCGGGGTGGCGGGTACAATGAGCAGTTCTTC. The chain combines TRBV9 with TRBJ2-1, with D possibly being TRBD2 (5 bases). The CDR3 has 16 residues. Germline lookup yields CDR1 SGDLS and CDR2 YYNGEE. V shed 2 bases and J shed 4 bases, with 16 bases lying between them.

The gene calls are TRBV5-1 and TRBJ2-3; D not resolved. This CDR3 is 13 amino acids long. The V gene lost 4 bases and the J gene lost 1 base, with 7 bases spanning the gap. Looked up from germline, CDR1 is SGHRS and CDR2 is YFSETQ. The CDR3 region has the DNA TGCGCCAGCAGCCCCACAGGCACAGATACGCAGTATTTT. This encodes CASSPTGTDTQYF.

J is TRBJ2-7 and V is TRBV7-2; 10 bases line up with TRBD2. Per the germline V gene, CDR1 is SGHTA and CDR2 is FQGNSA. The CDR3 totals 14 residues. The V segment lost 2 bases and the J segment 7 bases; nucleotides outside the gene matches: 5. CDR3 in amino acids: CASSLSGGADEQYF. CDR3 sequence (DNA): TGTGCCAGCAGCTTAAGCGGGGGGGCGGATGAGCAGTACTTC.

This chain links TRBV10-3 with TRBJ1-1; 7 nucleotides line up with TRBD1. Looked up from germline, CDR1 is ENHRY and CDR2 is SYGVKD. V trimming: 2 bases; J trimming: 5 bases; junction bases outside the gene matches: 17. CDR3 length equals 18 residues. The CDR3 DNA is TGTGCCATCAGTGAGCGGGTTAATTACGTCAGGGGGGAGACTGAAGCTTTCTTT. This encodes CAISERVNYVRGETEAFF.

The chain is built from TRBV5-1 and TRBJ2-7; TRBD2 might be the D (5 bases). The CDR3 loop spans 15 amino acids. Germline values: CDR1 SGHRS, CDR2 YFSETQ. Trimming took off 4 bases at V and 0 bases at J, with 14 bases between the two ends. The CDR3 region has the DNA TGCGCCAGCAGCCCGCTGAGGGCTACCTCCTACGAGCAGTACTTC. It yields the protein CASSPLRATSYEQYF.